A single sample is the source of the 19 T cell receptor beta chains below, sequenced in a study of Ad26.COV2.S vaccination and SARS-CoV-2 variants. Clones were read by immunoSEQ multiplex PCR, and TCRdb kept only the in-frame ones, dropping some. The table has fewer than 400,000 clones, around 83% seen once. The treatment: roughly 19 received Ad26.COV2.S at low or high dose, single or two shots; a few received placebo; per-sample allocation not given. The samples date from day 63 after the first vaccine or placebo injection. This specimen was peripheral blood, taken in a trial of Ad26.COV2.S vaccine versus placebo. These TCRs come from a person between 18 and 59 years old who received the Ad26.COV2.S COVID-19 vaccine or a placebo.

V and J are TRBV5-1 and TRBJ2-7; a possible D gene is TRBD1 (6 bases). The V and J ends lost 4 bases and 2 bases respectively, with 19 bases between them. Looked up from germline, CDR1 is SGHRS and CDR2 is YFSETQ. The CDR3 contains 16 residues. The CDR3 coding sequence is TGCGCCAGCAGCAGAGGCCTCCGGGACACCGCCTACGAGCAGTACTTC. This sequence encodes CASSRGLRDTAYEQYF.

The V and J genes are TRBV6-1 and TRBJ1-4; D is ambiguous. Germline V lookup: CDR1 MNHNS, CDR2 SASEGT. The CDR3 covers 16 residues. V lost 3 bases, J lost 3 bases, and 14 bases lay in between. The CDR3 loop is CASSDLIQTANEKLFF. The CDR3 DNA follows: TGTGCCAGCAGTGACCTCATACAGACGGCTAATGAAAAACTGTTTTTT.

Details on this clone: Additional DNA sequences in this sample encode the identical CDR3. The V call is TRBV7-9, the J call TRBJ1-1, with D perhaps matching TRBD1 (5 bases). V was clipped by 5 bases and J by 2 bases, with 9 bases between them. CDR3 length: 13 amino acids. Germline V gene sequence: CDR1 SEHNR, CDR2 FQNEAQ (reference sequence). CDR3 amino acids: CASSDQGNTEAFF. The CDR3 nucleotides read TGTGCCAGCAGCGACCAGGGTAACACTGAAGCTTTCTTT.

This clone turned up a few times. The V gene is TRBV6-6, the J gene TRBJ1-2; the match to TRBD1 covers 7 bases. The CDR3 has 13 amino acids. Germline loops: CDR1 MNHNY, CDR2 SVGAGI (reference sequence). The ends lost 5 bases at V and 8 bases at J; junction bases unmatched: 8. DNA for the CDR3: TGTGCCAGCAGTGCCGCAGGGGGGAAAGGCTACACCTTC. It is translated as CASSAAGGKGYTF.

This clone was counted between two and nine times. The CDR3 region is CASSESRGGNQPQHF. The CDR3 DNA sequence: TGTGCCAGCAGTGAGAGCAGGGGAGGTAATCAGCCCCAGCATTTT. This chain links TRBV2 with TRBJ1-5; TRBD1 is a possible D gene (6 bases). V lost 3 bases and J 4 bases, leaving 13 bases between the germline ends. This CDR3 spans 15 amino acids. Germline V gene sequence: CDR1 SNHLY, CDR2 FYNNEI.

This chain joins TRBV5-5 and TRBJ1-1; perhaps TRBD1 as D (5 bases). V was clipped by 4 bases and J by 3 bases, with 16 bases between them. CDR1 SGHKS and CDR2 YYEKEE come from the germline V gene (reference sequence). The CDR3 runs to 15 residues. CDR3 region: CASSLGGGLDTEAFF. The DNA of the CDR3 is TGTGCCAGCAGCCTGGGTGGGGGGTTGGACACTGAAGCTTTCTTT.

The rearrangement uses TRBV5-1 and TRBJ2-1; 8 positions agree with TRBD2. Trimming at V came to 0 bases and at J to 10 bases, leaving 3 bases not matched to a gene. The germline V gene has CDR1 SGHRS and CDR2 YFSETQ. This CDR3 is built from 13 residues. The CDR3 nucleotides read TGCGCCAGCAGCTTGGGACTAGCGTCCGAGCAGTTCTTC. Translation gives CASSLGLASEQFF.

This clone has more than one count but fewer than ten. The rearrangement joins TRBV10-3 to TRBJ1-2, with D tentatively TRBD1 (5 bases). The CDR3 loop spans 14 amino acids. The V and J ends lost 8 bases and 4 bases respectively, with 17 bases between them. CDR1 ENHRY and CDR2 SYGVKD come from the germline V gene. The CDR3 protein is CAIGVGGSGYGYTF. DNA for the CDR3: TGTGCCATCGGGGTGGGGGGTTCTGGCTATGGCTACACCTTC.

The CDR3 DNA follows: TGCGCCAGCAGCTTGCAACAGGATCCTGGAAACACCATATATTTT. This gives the protein CASSLQQDPGNTIYF. The chain couples TRBV5-1 to TRBJ1-3; D is perhaps TRBD1 (5 bases). Germline V gene lookup returns CDR1 SGHRS and CDR2 YFSETQ. Trimming took 1 base from V and 2 from J, leaving 10 bases between them. CDR3 length equals 15 residues.

The chain is built from TRBV10-3 and TRBJ2-7; D unclear. Germline assignment: CDR1 ENHRY and CDR2 SYGVKD. The CDR3 is 16 amino acids. Trimming left V 5 bases short and J 1 base short, with 18 bases between. This chain's CDR3 is CAISTTDGSVSYEQYF. In DNA, the CDR3 is TGTGCCATCAGTACCACGGACGGGTCGGTATCCTACGAGCAGTACTTC.

The chain recombines TRBV3-1 (or the pseudogene TRBV3-2) with TRBJ2-4; possibly TRBD1 or TRBD2 for D (5 bases each). This CDR3 is 15 amino acids long. Trimming removed 0 bases from V and 8 bases from J, with 14 bases in between. CDR1 is LGHDT, CDR2 YNNKEL, per germline (reference sequence). CDR3 loop: CASSQDFGGSDIQYF. Here the CDR3 DNA reads TGTGCCAGCAGCCAAGATTTTGGGGGTTCGGACATTCAGTACTTC.

The chain recombines TRBV18 with TRBJ2-4; no clear D gene. The CDR3 sequence is 16 residues long. Germline CDR1 is KGHSH and CDR2 is LQKENI. V dropped 5 bases and J dropped 1 base, with 15 bases sitting between them. The CDR3: CASSEFAGPAKNIQYF. For the CDR3, the DNA is TGTGCCAGCTCAGAGTTCGCAGGCCCTGCCAAAAACATTCAGTACTTC.

The chain is built from TRBV7-2 and TRBJ1-2; no clear D gene. Trimming stripped 1 base from V and 4 bases from J, with 16 bases between. Per germline, CDR1 SGHTA and CDR2 FQGNSA. The CDR3 contains 16 residues. As DNA, the CDR3 is TGTGCCAGCAGCTTAGATTACGGGGATCCCTCCTATGGCTACACCTTC. It codes for CASSLDYGDPSYGYTF. The variable domain in full, completed from reference TRBV7-2 and TRBJ1-2, reads GAGVSQSPSNKVTEKGKDVELRCDPISGHTALYWYRQSLGQGLEFLIYFQGNSAPDKSGLPSDRFSAERTGGSVSTLTIQRTQQEDSAVYLCASSLDYGDPSYGYTFGSGTRLTVV.

In its sample, this clone was seen many times. The chain joins TRBV5-1 to TRBJ2-1; the D gene is possibly TRBD1 (5 bases). The CDR3 has 14 residues. Trimming left V 2 bases short and J 7 bases short, with 13 bases between. Per the germline V gene, CDR1 is SGHRS and CDR2 is YFSETQ. Written as DNA, the CDR3 is TGCGCCAGCAGCTTCTCAAACACAGGTAATGAGCAGTTCTTC. It translates to CASSFSNTGNEQFF.

Written as DNA, the CDR3 is TGTGCCAGCAGCCGGAGGGAGGGAACAGATACGCAGTATTTT. Translated, it gives CASSRREGTDTQYF. The V gene is TRBV5-4, the J gene TRBJ2-3, with TRBD2 matching 7 bases. V lost 4 bases and J lost 3; bases outside the gene matches: 5. Germline values: CDR1 SGHNT, CDR2 YYREEE (reference sequence). There are 14 residues in the CDR3. Combining the CDR3 with reference TRBV5-4 and TRBJ2-3 gives the whole variable domain ETGVTQSPTHLIKTRGQQVTLRCSSQSGHNTVSWYQQALGQGPQFIFQYYREEENGRGNFPPRFSGLQFPNYSSELNVNALELDDSALYLCASSRREGTDTQYFGPGTRLTVL.

J is TRBJ2-7 and V is TRBV6-6; TRBD2 aligns across 8 bases. J gave up 0 bases and V 5 bases, and 9 bases lay outside the gene matches. Germline V lookup: CDR1 MNHNY, CDR2 SVGAGI (reference sequence). The CDR3 has 16 residues. The DNA for the CDR3 is TGTGCCAGCAGTCACAATAGCGGGGTTAGCTCCTACGAGCAGTACTTC. Its protein product is CASSHNSGVSSYEQYF.

The V call is TRBV30, the J call TRBJ2-7; D ambiguous. CDR3 length: 11 residues. Deletions cut 7 bases from V and 4 bases from J, with 11 bases between. Germline values: CDR1 GTSNPN, CDR2 SVGIG (reference sequence). CDR3 region: CASSGLYEQYF. As DNA, the CDR3 is TGTGCCTCATCCGGGTTGTACGAGCAGTACTTC.

V and J are TRBV5-6 and TRBJ1-2; D might be TRBD1 (6 bases). Germline CDR1 SGHDT, CDR2 YYEEEE. This CDR3 region has 14 residues. Trimming removed 0 bases at V and 6 bases at J, with 12 bases between. CDR3 sequence reads: CASSLGRGRHGYTF. The DNA of the CDR3 is TGTGCCAGCAGCTTGGGCAGGGGACGGCATGGCTACACCTTC.

This sequence joins TRBV27 and TRBJ2-7; D is uncertain. V shed 2 bases and J shed 1 base, with 6 bases lying between them. Germline V lookup: CDR1 MNHEY, CDR2 SMNVEV (reference sequence). The CDR3 loop spans 13 amino acids. The CDR3, as DNA: TGTGCCAGCAGTTTAAGGCGTTCCTACGAGCAGTACTTC. Its translation: CASSLRRSYEQYF.